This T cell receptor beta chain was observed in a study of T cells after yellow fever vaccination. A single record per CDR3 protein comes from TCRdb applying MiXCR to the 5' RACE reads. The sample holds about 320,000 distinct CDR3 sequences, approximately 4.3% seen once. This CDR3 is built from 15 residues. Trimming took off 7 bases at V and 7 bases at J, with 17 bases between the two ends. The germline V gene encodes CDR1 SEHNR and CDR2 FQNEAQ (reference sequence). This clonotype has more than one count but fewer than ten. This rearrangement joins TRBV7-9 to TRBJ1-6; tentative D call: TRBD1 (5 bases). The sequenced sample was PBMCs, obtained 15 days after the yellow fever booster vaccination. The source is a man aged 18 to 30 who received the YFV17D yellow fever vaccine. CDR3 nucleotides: TGTGCCAGCAAGATTTGGGGGGAAAAAAATTCACCCCTCCACTTT. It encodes CASKIWGEKNSPLHF.